The 26 T cell receptor beta chains in this list originate from one sample, sequenced in a study of sequential checkpoint blockade in melanoma. Indicated treatment: randomized to nivolumab then ipilimumab (arm A) or the reverse (arm B). The assay was immunoSEQ multiplex PCR, and TCRdb's table has in-frame clones only and misses some. The data hold approximately 21,000 clones, with 75% to 85% observed a single time. Sequenced here: CD8+ T cells sorted from blood (inferred from file names), sampled from a patient given nivolumab and ipilimumab in sequence. These receptor sequences come from a human donor with melanoma.

V gene TRBV5-6 combines with J gene TRBJ1-2, with 7 bases lining up with TRBD1. There are 13 residues in the CDR3. Looked up from germline, CDR1 is SGHDT and CDR2 is YYEEEE. V lost 6 bases to trimming and J lost 4 bases; unmatched junction nucleotides: 6. CDR3 sequence: CASNDREFYGYTF. The CDR3 region has the DNA TGTGCCAGCAACGACAGGGAGTTCTATGGCTACACCTTC.

The V and J genes are TRBV6-5 and TRBJ1-1; D gene unclear. The CDR3 length is 12 residues. V was pared by 4 bases and J by 1 base, with 4 bases between. Germline-derived CDR1 and CDR2 are MNHEY and SVGAGI. The CDR3 loop is CASSFGNTEAFF. The DNA of the CDR3 is TGTGCCAGCAGTTTCGGGAACACTGAAGCTTTCTTT.

The chain employs TRBV19 and TRBJ1-4, with D unresolved. With 5 bases removed from V and 3 bases from J, the gap between germline ends came to 7 bases. Germline loops: CDR1 LNHDA, CDR2 SQIVND (reference sequence). The CDR3 runs 13 residues. The CDR3 region is CASSRSANEKLFF. DNA of the CDR3: TGTGCCAGTAGTCGGTCGGCTAATGAAAAACTGTTTTTT.

This chain uses TRBV27 with TRBJ2-2; TRBD2 agrees at 10 bases. Germline-derived CDR1 and CDR2 are MNHEY and SMNVEV (reference sequence). V shed 4 bases and J 5 bases; nucleotides not matched to a gene: 7. The CDR3 extends over 16 amino acids. The CDR3 DNA reads TGTGCCAGCAGTTCGCAGCGGGGGGGCATGACCGGGGAGCTGTTTTTT. Translated, it gives CASSSQRGGMTGELFF.

The V gene is TRBV29-1, the J gene TRBJ2-7; TRBD2 aligns across 7 bases. Unmatched junction bases numbered 7, after V lost 0 bases and J lost 5 bases. The length of the CDR3 is 14 residues. The germline gives CDR1 SQVTM, CDR2 ANQGSEA. CDR3 in amino acids: CSVEDSKGGNEQYF. As DNA, the CDR3 is TGCAGCGTTGAAGATAGTAAGGGAGGGAACGAGCAGTACTTC.

This rearrangement joins TRBV5-8 to TRBJ2-7; D might be TRBD1 (5 bases). V lost 2 bases and J 0 bases, leaving 18 bases between the germline ends. This CDR3 has 17 amino acids. CDR1 is SGHTS and CDR2 is YDEGEE in the germline V gene. The DNA for the CDR3 is TGTGCCAGCAGCTTCGACAGCGCGTTATCCCTCTCCTACGAGCAGTACTTC. Translation: CASSFDSALSLSYEQYF.

The chain couples TRBV15 to TRBJ1-3; 7 bases match TRBD1. V trimming: 0 bases; J trimming: 4 bases; junction bases outside the gene matches: 3. The CDR3 spans 15 residues. Germline-derived CDR1 and CDR2 are LNHNV and YYDKDF (reference sequence). CDR3 loop: CATSRDEGAGNTIYF. The CDR3 DNA follows: TGTGCCACCAGCAGAGATGAGGGGGCAGGAAACACCATATATTTT.

The chain employs TRBV9 and TRBJ2-7; TRBD2 might be the D (6 bases). Germline CDR1 is SGDLS and CDR2 is YYNGEE. This CDR3 comprises 14 residues. The DNA of the CDR3 is TGTGTGCCCCCAGAATGGGACTCTTCCTACGAGCAGTACTTC. Amino acids: CVPPEWDSSYEQYF.

This chain links TRBV19 with TRBJ2-7; TRBD1 aligns across 8 bases. This CDR3 has 15 amino acids. With 3 bases clipped from V and 3 bases from J, the junction kept 7 bases outside the gene matches. Per the germline V gene, CDR1 is LNHDA and CDR2 is SQIVND (reference sequence). The CDR3 DNA sequence: TGTGCCAGTAGTATGGCGACAGGGGAAGGCTACGAGCAGTACTTC. It specifies CASSMATGEGYEQYF.

The gene calls are TRBV28 and TRBJ1-4; possible D gene TRBD1, 5 bases. Germline V lookup: CDR1 MDHEN, CDR2 SYDVKM. The CDR3 is 13 amino acids. V gave up 6 bases and J gave up 8 bases, with 13 bases separating them. The CDR3 DNA sequence: TGTGCCAGCAGCCCGCGGGGGAGGGAAAAACTGTTTTTT. Its translation: CASSPRGREKLFF.

The V gene is TRBV5-6, the J gene TRBJ2-7; the D gene is possibly TRBD1 (6 bases). The V end lost 7 bases, the J end lost 2 bases, and 19 bases lay between the germline ends. In germline, CDR1 is SGHDT, CDR2 YYEEEE. The CDR3 consists of 15 residues. CDR3: CASSGGQGPTYEQYF. CDR3 DNA sequence: TGTGCCAGCTCCGGAGGCCAGGGGCCCACCTACGAGCAGTACTTC.

This clone was counted between two and nine times. The CDR3 reads CASSSGGSSYEQYF. The CDR3 DNA reads TGTGCCAGCAGCTCAGGGGGGAGCTCCTACGAGCAGTACTTC. V usage is TRBV13 and J usage is TRBJ2-7; D might be TRBD1 (7 bases). Germline loops: CDR1 PRHDT, CDR2 FYEKMQ (reference sequence). V was clipped by 4 bases and J by 0 bases, with 10 bases between them. The CDR3 loop spans 14 amino acids.

V gene TRBV6-5 combines with J gene TRBJ1-6, with 9 bases matching TRBD1. Germline CDR1 MNHEY, CDR2 SVGAGI. V shed 4 bases, J shed 9 bases, and the junction held 10 bases outside the gene matches. CDR3 size: 16 residues. CDR3 amino acids: CASSSRQGVFGSPLHF. DNA of the CDR3: TGTGCCAGCAGTTCCCGACAGGGGGTGTTTGGTTCACCCCTCCACTTT.

To note about this clone: An end of the junction differs from the germline gene, which may be a read error. The chain combines TRBV5-5 with TRBJ1-3; D uncertain. The CDR3 spans 15 residues. Germline V lookup: CDR1 SGHKS, CDR2 YYEKEE (reference sequence). The CDR3 region is CASTLEQAGGGTIYF. DNA of the CDR3: TGTGCCAGCACCTTGGAGCAGGCCGGTGGTGGCACCATATATTTT.

V gene TRBV4-2 combines with J gene TRBJ1-1; 7 nucleotides line up with TRBD1. Trimming took 1 base from V and 0 from J; bases not matched to a gene: 8. Germline V CDR1 and CDR2: LGHNA, YNFKEQ. The CDR3 totals 17 residues. The CDR3 bases are TGTGCCAGCAGCCAAGCCGGGACAGCGATCATGAACACTGAAGCTTTCTTT. Its protein product is CASSQAGTAIMNTEAFF.

The chain combines TRBV7-9 with TRBJ1-1, with D tentatively TRBD1 (6 bases). The ends were cut back, 1 base at V and 1 base at J, with 13 bases in the middle. Germline V gene lookup returns CDR1 SEHNR and CDR2 FQNEAQ (reference sequence). The CDR3 is 16 residues long. Written as DNA, the CDR3 is TGTGCCAGCAGCTTAGATAGGACAGCTGAGAACACTGAAGCTTTCTTT. This codes for CASSLDRTAENTEAFF.

V and J are TRBV7-9 and TRBJ1-1; D is undetermined. The germline CDR1 and CDR2 sequences are SEHNR and FQNEAQ (reference sequence). Trimming took 5 bases from V and 7 from J, leaving 14 bases between them. This CDR3 spans 13 amino acids. CDR3: CASSPAPGNEAFF. The CDR3 nucleotides are TGTGCCAGCAGCCCGGCCCCAGGTAATGAAGCTTTCTTT.

A few counts support this clone. The rearrangement uses TRBV7-9 and TRBJ1-4; D unresolved. Germline V gives CDR1 SEHNR, CDR2 FQNEAQ (reference sequence). The CDR3 has 16 amino acids. V lost 3 bases to trimming and J lost 4 bases, with 15 bases between them. The CDR3 loop reads CASSFPQRKDNEKLFF. The DNA for the CDR3 is TGTGCCAGCAGCTTCCCTCAGCGTAAGGATAATGAAAAACTGTTTTTT.

This clone was recorded once. This sequence joins TRBV7-3 and TRBJ2-7; a weak D match, TRBD2 (5 bases). The CDR3 is made up of 13 amino acids. Germline CDR1 reads SGHTA; CDR2 reads FQGTGA. V lost 2 bases and J 6 bases, leaving 11 bases between the germline ends. The CDR3 spells CASSLLGDGEQYF. CDR3 coding DNA: TGTGCCAGCAGCTTACTGGGAGACGGCGAGCAGTACTTC.

The V call is TRBV7-9, the J call TRBJ2-7, with D perhaps matching TRBD1 (5 bases). CDR3 length: 16 residues. In germline, CDR1 is SEHNR, CDR2 FQNEAQ (reference sequence). Trimming cost V 4 bases and J 4 bases, with 20 bases left between them. The CDR3 DNA reads TGTGCCAGCAGCTCCTCCCTAAGGGGTTTAAGGTACGAGCAGTACTTC. Its translation is CASSSSLRGLRYEQYF.

This clone was seen once. The gene calls are TRBV10-3 and TRBJ2-7, with TRBD1 identical over 7 bases. In germline, CDR1 is ENHRY, CDR2 SYGVKD. After removal of 0 bases from V and 4 bases from J, the junction contained 9 bases not matched to a gene. The CDR3 length is 16 residues. The CDR3 sequence is CAISESGTETWYEQYF. CDR3 in DNA: TGTGCCATCAGTGAGTCCGGGACAGAGACTTGGTACGAGCAGTACTTC.

V is TRBV10-2 and J is TRBJ2-7; 7 positions match TRBD1. The CDR3 covers 13 residues. V shed 6 bases and J 5 bases; nucleotides not matched to a gene: 7. Germline V lookup: CDR1 WSHSY, CDR2 SAAADI. The CDR3 region is CASSNTGDHEQYF. The CDR3 nucleotides are TGCGCCAGCAGCAATACAGGGGACCACGAGCAGTACTTC.

The chain links TRBV10-2 to TRBJ1-4; D not certain. CDR1 and CDR2 (germline): WSHSY, SAAADI. CDR3 length equals 14 residues. V gave up 1 base and J gave up 4 bases, with 7 bases separating them. The CDR3 DNA reads as TGCGCCAGCAGTGAGTACGGGGTTAATGAAAAACTGTTTTTT. Translating it yields CASSEYGVNEKLFF.

The J gene is TRBJ1-1, the V gene TRBV5-6; unclear D gene. With 3 bases removed from V and 1 base from J, the gap between germline ends came to 10 bases. The CDR3 has 14 residues. In germline, CDR1 is SGHDT, CDR2 YYEEEE. DNA of the CDR3: TGTGCCAGCAGCTCCTCTGGCGGGAACACTGAAGCTTTCTTT. Protein sequence: CASSSSGGNTEAFF.

This clone was seen only once. As DNA, the CDR3 is TGTGCCAGCAGCTCGCCGGGACAGGGCCCCTCTGGGGCCAACGTCCTGACTTTC. Amino acids: CASSSPGQGPSGANVLTF. The chain carries TRBV7-6 and TRBJ2-6; TRBD1 agrees at 9 bases. There are 18 residues in the CDR3. CDR1 and CDR2 from the germline V gene are SGHVS and FNYEAQ. V shed 4 bases and J 0 bases; nucleotides not matched to a gene: 7. The variable domain in full, with the rest retrieved from reference TRBV7-6 and TRBJ2-6, is GAGVSQSPRYKVTKRGQDVALRCDPISGHVSLYWYRQALGQGPEFLTYFNYEAQQDKSGLPNDRFSAERPEGSISTLTIQRTEQRDSAMYRCASSSPGQGPSGANVLTFGAGSRLTVL.

The chain carries TRBV30 and TRBJ1-1; D gene ambiguous. Germline CDR1 GTSNPN, CDR2 SVGIG (reference sequence). V was shortened by 6 bases and J by 4 bases, with 12 bases between the two germline ends. This CDR3 contains 12 residues. Here the CDR3 DNA reads TGTGCCTGTGACTATGCTGGCACTGAAGCTTTCTTT. Its protein product is CACDYAGTEAFF.